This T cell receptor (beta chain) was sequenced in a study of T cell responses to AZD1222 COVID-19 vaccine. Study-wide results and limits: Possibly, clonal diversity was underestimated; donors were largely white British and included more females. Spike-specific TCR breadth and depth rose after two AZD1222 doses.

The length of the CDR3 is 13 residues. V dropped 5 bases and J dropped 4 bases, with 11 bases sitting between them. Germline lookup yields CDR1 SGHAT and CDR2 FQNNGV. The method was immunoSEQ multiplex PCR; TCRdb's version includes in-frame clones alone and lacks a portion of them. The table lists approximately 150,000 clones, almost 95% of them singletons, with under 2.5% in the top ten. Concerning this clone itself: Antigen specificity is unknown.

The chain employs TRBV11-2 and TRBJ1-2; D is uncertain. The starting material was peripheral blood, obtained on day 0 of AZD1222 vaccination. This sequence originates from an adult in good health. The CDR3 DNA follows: TGTGCCAGCAGCATGGGCCGAATCTATGGCTACACCTTC. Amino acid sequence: CASSMGRIYGYTF.